This TCR beta chain was captured by sequencing in a study of blood T cell repertoires in COVID-19. Turning to the study itself: Acute and convalescent COVID-19 samples came from the United States, Italy and Spain. Sample material is recorded as cDNA or gDNA derived from T cells, B-cell-depleted T cells, or PBMCs.

In the original workflow: By means of reference gene primer amplification, nucleated cell counts were estimated. Clones were read by immunoSEQ multiplex PCR, and TCRdb kept only the in-frame ones, dropping some. V and J calls and clone size are as listed in that table; D and trimming were resolved from the DNA. The sample consists of roughly 88,000 clones, approximately 90% of them appearing once. With respect to this clone: The junction departs from the called germline gene at one end, perhaps through a read error.

The CDR3 is 14 residues long. Per the germline V gene, CDR1 is MNHEY and CDR2 is SVGAGI. The specimen sequenced was peripheral blood. This TCR came from a woman aged 45-65 years in a cohort sampled during active COVID-19. This chain uses TRBV6-5 with TRBJ1-3; 9 bases agree with TRBD1. CDR3 in DNA: TGTGCCAGCCGGGACAGGGCGGGAGGAAAAACCATATATTTT. As protein: CASRDRAGGKTIYF.